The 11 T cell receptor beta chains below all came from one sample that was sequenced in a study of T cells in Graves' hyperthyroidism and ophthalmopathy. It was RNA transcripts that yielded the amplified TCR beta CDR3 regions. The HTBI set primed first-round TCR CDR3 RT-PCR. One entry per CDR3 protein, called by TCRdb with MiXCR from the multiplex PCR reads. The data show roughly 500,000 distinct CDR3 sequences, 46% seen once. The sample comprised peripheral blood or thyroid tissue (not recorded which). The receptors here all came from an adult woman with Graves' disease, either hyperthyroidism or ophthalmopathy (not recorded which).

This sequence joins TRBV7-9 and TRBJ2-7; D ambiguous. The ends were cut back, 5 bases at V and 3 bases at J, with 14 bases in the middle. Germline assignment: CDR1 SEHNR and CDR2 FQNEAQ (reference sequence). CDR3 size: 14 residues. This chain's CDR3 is CASSPGPDDYEQYF. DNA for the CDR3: TGTGCCAGCAGCCCCGGACCGGACGACTACGAGCAGTACTTC.

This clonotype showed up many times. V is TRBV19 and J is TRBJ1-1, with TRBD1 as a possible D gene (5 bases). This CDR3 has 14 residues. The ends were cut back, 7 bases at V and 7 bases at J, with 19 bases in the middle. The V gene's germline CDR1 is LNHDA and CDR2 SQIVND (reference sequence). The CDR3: CASTRGVGADEAFF. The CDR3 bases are TGTGCCAGTACCCGAGGGGTTGGGGCCGATGAAGCTTTCTTT.

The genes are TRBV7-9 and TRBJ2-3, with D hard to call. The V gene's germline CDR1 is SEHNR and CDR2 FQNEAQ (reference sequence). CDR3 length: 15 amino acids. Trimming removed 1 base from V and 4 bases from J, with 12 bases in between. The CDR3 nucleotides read TGTGCCAGCAGCTTAGGCCCTCCCGTGCCAGATACGCAGTATTTT. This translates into CASSLGPPVPDTQYF.

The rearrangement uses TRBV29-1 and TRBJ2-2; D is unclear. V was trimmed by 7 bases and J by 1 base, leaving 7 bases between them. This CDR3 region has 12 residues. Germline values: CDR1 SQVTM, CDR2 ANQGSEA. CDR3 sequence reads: CSARWNTGELFF. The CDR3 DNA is TGCAGCGCCCGGTGGAACACCGGGGAGCTGTTTTTT.

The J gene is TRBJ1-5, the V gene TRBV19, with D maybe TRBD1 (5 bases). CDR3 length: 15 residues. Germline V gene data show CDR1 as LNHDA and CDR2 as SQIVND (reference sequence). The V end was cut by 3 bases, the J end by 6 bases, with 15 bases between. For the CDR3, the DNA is TGTGCCAGTAGTATCTTCGACAACGGGGGTCAGCCCCAGCATTTT. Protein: CASSIFDNGGQPQHF.

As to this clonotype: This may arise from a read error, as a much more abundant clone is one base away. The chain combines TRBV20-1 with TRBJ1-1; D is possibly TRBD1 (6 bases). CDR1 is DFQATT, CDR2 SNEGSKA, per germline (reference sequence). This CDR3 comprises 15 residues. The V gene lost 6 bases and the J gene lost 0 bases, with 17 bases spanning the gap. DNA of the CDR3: TGCAGTGCCCGGATGGGGGGGCGCATGAACACTGAAGCTTTCTTT. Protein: CSARMGGRMNTEAFF.

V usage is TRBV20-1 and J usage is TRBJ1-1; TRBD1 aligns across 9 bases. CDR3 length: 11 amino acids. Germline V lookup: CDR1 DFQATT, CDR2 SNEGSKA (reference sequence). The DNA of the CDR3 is TGCAGCCGGACAGGGGACACTGAAGCTTTCTTT. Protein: CSRTGDTEAFF.

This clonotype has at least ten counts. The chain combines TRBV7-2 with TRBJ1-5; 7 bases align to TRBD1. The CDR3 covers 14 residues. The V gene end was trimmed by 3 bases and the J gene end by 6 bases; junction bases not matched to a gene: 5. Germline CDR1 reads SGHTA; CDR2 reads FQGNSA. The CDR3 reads CASSLDRTGQPQHF. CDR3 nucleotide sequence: TGTGCCAGCAGCTTGGACAGGACGGGTCAGCCCCAGCATTTT.

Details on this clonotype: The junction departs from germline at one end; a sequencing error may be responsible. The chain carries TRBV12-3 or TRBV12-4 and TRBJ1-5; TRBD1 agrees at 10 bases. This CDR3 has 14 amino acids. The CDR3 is CAISSGTGEQPQHF. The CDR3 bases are TGTGCCATCAGTTCCGGGACAGGGGAACAGCCCCAGCATTTT.

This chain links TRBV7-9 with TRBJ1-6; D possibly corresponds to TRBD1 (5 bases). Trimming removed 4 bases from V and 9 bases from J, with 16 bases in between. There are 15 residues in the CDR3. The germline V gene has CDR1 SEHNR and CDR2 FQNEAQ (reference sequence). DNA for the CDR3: TGTGCCAGCAGCTCTGACGGGGGTACCTCTTCACCCCTCCACTTT. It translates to CASSSDGGTSSPLHF. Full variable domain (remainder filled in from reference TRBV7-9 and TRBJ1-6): DTGVSQNPRHKITKRGQNVTFRCDPISEHNRLYWYRQTLGQGPEFLTYFQNEAQLEKSRLLSDRFSAERPKGSFSTLEIQRTEQGDSAMYLCASSSDGGTSSPLHFGNGTRLTVT.

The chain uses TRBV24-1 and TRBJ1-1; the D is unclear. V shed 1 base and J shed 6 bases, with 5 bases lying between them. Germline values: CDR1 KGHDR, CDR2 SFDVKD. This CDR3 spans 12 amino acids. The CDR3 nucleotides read TGTGCCACCAGTGATTTCGGGTCTGAAGCTTTCTTT. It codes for CATSDFGSEAFF.